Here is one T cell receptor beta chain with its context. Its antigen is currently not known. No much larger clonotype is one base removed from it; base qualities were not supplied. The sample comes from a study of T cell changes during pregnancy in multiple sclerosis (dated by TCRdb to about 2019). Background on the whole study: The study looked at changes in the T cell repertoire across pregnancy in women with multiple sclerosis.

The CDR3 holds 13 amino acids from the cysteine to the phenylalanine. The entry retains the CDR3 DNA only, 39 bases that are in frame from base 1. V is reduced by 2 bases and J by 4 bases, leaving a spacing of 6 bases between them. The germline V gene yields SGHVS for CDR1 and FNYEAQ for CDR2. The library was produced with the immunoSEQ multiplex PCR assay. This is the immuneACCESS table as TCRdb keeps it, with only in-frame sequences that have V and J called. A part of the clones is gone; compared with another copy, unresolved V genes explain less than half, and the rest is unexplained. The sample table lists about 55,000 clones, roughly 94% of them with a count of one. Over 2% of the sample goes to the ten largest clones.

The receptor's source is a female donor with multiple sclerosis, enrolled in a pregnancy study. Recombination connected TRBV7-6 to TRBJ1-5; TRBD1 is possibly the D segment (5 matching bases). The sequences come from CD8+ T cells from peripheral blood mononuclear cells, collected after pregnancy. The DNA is TGTGCCAGCAGCTTACAGGGTAATCAGCCCCAGCATTTT. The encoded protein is CASSLQGNQPQHF.